Included here is one T cell receptor beta chain sequence, with context. As processed by the authors: For nucleated cells, counts were estimated from reference gene primer amplification. The repertoire was sequenced with immunoSEQ multiplex PCR; TCRdb's copy has only in-frame clones and lacks some. The V and J calls and clone size come from that table; D and trimming were worked out from the DNA. Of around 94,000 clones in the sample, around 73% were seen once. The source of the sample is a study of blood T cell repertoires in COVID-19. The CDR3 sequence is 13 residues long. V was cut by 0 bases and J by 4 bases, with 7 bases left in between. Germline CDR1 SGDLS, CDR2 YYNGEE.

The V call is TRBV9, the J call TRBJ2-5, with a possible D match to TRBD2 (6 bases). Sequencing was done on a sample of peripheral blood. The receptor was isolated from a man aged 55 to 69 with active or convalescent COVID-19. This CDR3 reads CASSVVGGETQYF. The CDR3 bases are TGTGCCAGCAGCGTAGTGGGGGGAGAGACCCAGTACTTC.